The rows below give T cell receptor beta chains drawn from one sample of a study of Ad26.COV2.S vaccination and SARS-CoV-2 variants. The protocol was immunoSEQ multiplex PCR, while the TCRdb copy is restricted to in-frame clones and leaves out a portion. The sample holds approximately 450,000 clones, about 93% seen once. Sequenced material: peripheral blood, taken in a trial of Ad26.COV2.S vaccine versus placebo. The origin of the receptors is a person between 18 and 59 years old who received the Ad26.COV2.S COVID-19 vaccine or a placebo. Both conserved end residues are part of each CDR3. Fields, in order: D gene, clone size, J gene, V gene, CDR3 length, CDR3 protein, CDR3 DNA. The D gene is left open where the match is weak. A clone size is listed for some rows: how often the clone was seen (once, few, many), or a class if it is expanded.

D gene: .; clone size: .; J gene: TRBJ2-3; V gene: TRBV5-5; CDR3 length: 14; CDR3 protein: CASSLAGGRDTQYF; CDR3 DNA: TGTGCCAGCAGCTTGGCCGGGGGTAGGGATACGCAGTATTTT
D gene: .; clone size: .; J gene: TRBJ2-5; V gene: TRBV7-2; CDR3 length: 14; CDR3 protein: CASSLLASQETQYF; CDR3 DNA: TGTGCCAGCAGCTTACTAGCGAGTCAAGAGACCCAGTACTTC
D gene: .; clone size: .; J gene: TRBJ2-3; V gene: TRBV7-2; CDR3 length: 14; CDR3 protein: CASSLARDLGSQYF; CDR3 DNA: TGTGCCAGCAGCTTAGCCCGGGACTTGGGTTCGCAGTATTTT
D gene: TRBD2; clone size: .; J gene: TRBJ2-5; V gene: TRBV5-1; CDR3 length: 19; CDR3 protein: CASSIPSGRADYGQETQYF; CDR3 DNA: TGCGCCAGCAGCATCCCGAGCGGGAGGGCCGATTACGGCCAAGAGACCCAGTACTTC
D gene: .; clone size: few; J gene: TRBJ2-7; V gene: TRBV4-1; CDR3 length: 14; CDR3 protein: CASSPMQRGYEQYF; CDR3 DNA: TGCGCCAGCAGCCCCATGCAACGGGGCTACGAGCAGTACTTC
D gene: TRBD1; clone size: .; J gene: TRBJ1-2; V gene: TRBV6-5; CDR3 length: 13; CDR3 protein: CASYRGVGYGYTF; CDR3 DNA: TGTGCCAGCTACAGGGGCGTGGGCTATGGCTACACCTTC
D gene: TRBD2; clone size: once; J gene: TRBJ2-1; V gene: TRBV6-5; CDR3 length: 16; CDR3 protein: CASSSNSGSSYNEQFF; CDR3 DNA: TGTGCCAGCAGTTCCAATAGCGGGAGCTCCTACAATGAGCAGTTCTTC
D gene: .; clone size: .; J gene: TRBJ2-6; V gene: TRBV6-5; CDR3 length: 15; CDR3 protein: CASSQTTGGANVLTF; CDR3 DNA: TGTGCCAGCAGCCAAACTACGGGCGGGGCCAACGTCCTGACTTTC
D gene: .; clone size: .; J gene: TRBJ2-2; V gene: TRBV4-3; CDR3 length: 14; CDR3 protein: CASSQAGSTGELFF; CDR3 DNA: TGCGCCAGCAGCCAAGCAGGGTCCACCGGGGAGCTGTTTTTT
D gene: TRBD1; clone size: .; J gene: TRBJ1-4; V gene: TRBV30; CDR3 length: 14; CDR3 protein: CAWSRDRAGEKLFF; CDR3 DNA: TGTGCCTGGAGCCGGGACAGGGCAGGCGAAAAACTGTTTTTT
D gene: .; clone size: .; J gene: TRBJ1-2; V gene: TRBV7-9; CDR3 length: 15; CDR3 protein: CASSLGTARNYGYTF; CDR3 DNA: TGTGCCAGCAGCTTAGGGACAGCCCGGAACTATGGCTACACCTTC
D gene: TRBD1; clone size: .; J gene: TRBJ2-4; V gene: TRBV28; CDR3 length: 16; CDR3 protein: CASRLKAGGYKNIQYF; CDR3 DNA: TGTGCCAGCAGACTTAAGGCAGGGGGCTACAAAAACATTCAGTACTTC
D gene: TRBD1; clone size: .; J gene: TRBJ2-3; V gene: TRBV20-1; CDR3 length: 15; CDR3 protein: CSASGDRGFTDTQYF; CDR3 DNA: TGCAGTGCTAGTGGGGACAGAGGATTCACAGATACGCAGTATTTT
D gene: .; clone size: .; J gene: TRBJ1-1; V gene: TRBV2; CDR3 length: 13; CDR3 protein: CASSGAPNTEAFF; CDR3 DNA: TGTGCCAGCAGTGGGGCCCCGAACACTGAAGCTTTCTTT